The present T cell receptor (beta chain) was sequenced within a study of glioma-infiltrating T cells. V lost 1 base and J lost 0, with 4 bases in between. There are 14 residues in the CDR3. Germline V gene sequence: CDR1 SGHTA, CDR2 FQGNSA. The iRepertoire nested amplicon-rescue multiplex PCR amplified TCR alpha and beta CDR3s from RNA. MiXCR was run by TCRdb on the multiplex PCR reads, yielding one entry per CDR3 protein. The sample gives 150,000 or so distinct CDR3 sequences, approximately 39% of which show up once; roughly 20% is in the top ten. The specimen was glioma tissue, nonneoplastic brain tissue, or PBMCs (not recorded which). The chain has TRBV7-2 and TRBJ2-1, with D uncertain. The source of this sequence is a human donor with low-grade glioma or glioblastoma, undergoing nonglioma brain surgery, or in good health (not recorded which). The CDR3 loop is CASSLDSSYNEQFF. CDR3 nucleotides: TGTGCCAGCAGCTTAGACAGCTCCTACAATGAGCAGTTCTTC.